Listed here is a single T cell receptor (beta chain). No antigen is known for it. CD45RO-negative, CCR7-positively selected cells formed the naive CD8 fraction, excluding terminally differentiated effector memory CD45RA+ cells. The sample belongs to a study of shared clonotypes between healthy human individuals. Study-wide results and caveats: A reduction in generation probabilities was seen for non-shared clonotypes relative to those shared by all four donors.

Per the original data handling: ImmunoSEQ gave junction-only sequences without quality scores, so filtering differed. The data were produced by immunoSEQ multiplex PCR, yet TCRdb's version contains in-frame clones alone and is incomplete. V and J calls and clone size are as listed in that table; D and trimming were resolved from the DNA. Of roughly 2.1 million clones in the sample, under 95% were seen once. Germline V gene sequence: CDR1 SGHVS, CDR2 FNYEAQ. Deletions cut 1 base from V and 2 bases from J, with 20 bases between. The CDR3 consists of 18 residues. V is TRBV7-6 and J is TRBJ1-1; tentative D call: TRBD1 (5 bases). Material: naive CD8+ T cells from PBMCs. The receptor was isolated from a man aged 18 to 30 in good health. Some clones in this sample may be carry-over from other donors' samples. DNA for the CDR3: TGTGCCAGCAGCTTAGTATCGGTGTTGGGAAGGGGCAACACTGAAGCTTTCTTT. It encodes CASSLVSVLGRGNTEAFF.